The 32 T cell receptor beta chains reported below all come from one sample, sequenced in a study of radiotherapy plus CTLA-4 blockade in lung cancer. The method was immunoSEQ multiplex PCR; TCRdb's version includes in-frame clones alone and lacks a portion of them. This table holds tens of thousands of clones, 70% to 85% found once. The sample here was peripheral blood, taken from a patient treated with radiotherapy plus ipilimumab. These receptors all stem from a human donor with non-small cell lung cancer who had stable disease on radiotherapy plus ipilimumab.

V is TRBV27 and J is TRBJ2-7; TRBD1 agrees at 7 bases. The V segment lost 6 bases and the J segment 3 bases; nucleotides outside the gene matches: 8. Per the germline V gene, CDR1 is MNHEY and CDR2 is SMNVEV (reference sequence). The CDR3 is 14 residues long. CDR3 nucleotides: TGTGCCAGCAGCCGGGACAGATTTCGCTACGAGCAGTACTTC. It yields the protein CASSRDRFRYEQYF.

Worth noting for this clone: This same CDR3 is encoded by further DNA sequences in the sample. CDR3 DNA: TGTGCCAGCAGCTTAGGCCGGGGGAATCAGCCCCAGCATTTT. Translation gives CASSLGRGNQPQHF. This rearrangement joins TRBV13 to TRBJ1-5; D possibly corresponds to TRBD1 (5 bases). V dropped 0 bases and J dropped 4 bases, with 7 bases sitting between them. The CDR3 extends over 14 amino acids. Germline loops: CDR1 PRHDT, CDR2 FYEKMQ (reference sequence).

The CDR3 here is CASRGDGGYEQYV. The CDR3 DNA reads TGTGCCAGCAGAGGGGACGGGGGTTACGAGCAGTACGTC. The J gene is TRBJ2-7, the V gene TRBV2, with D perhaps matching TRBD2 (6 bases). The CDR3 runs 13 residues. In germline, CDR1 is SNHLY, CDR2 FYNNEI. V lost 6 bases to trimming and J lost 4 bases, with 13 bases between them.

The chain combines TRBV19 with TRBJ1-1; D might be TRBD1 (5 bases). The CDR3 is made up of 13 amino acids. The V and J ends lost 2 bases and 6 bases respectively, with 10 bases between them. The V gene's germline CDR1 is LNHDA and CDR2 SQIVND (reference sequence). The CDR3 loop is CASSIFEGAEAFF. As DNA, the CDR3 is TGTGCCAGTAGTATATTTGAAGGGGCTGAAGCTTTCTTT. Looking up the rest from reference TRBV19 and TRBJ1-1 gives the full variable domain: DGGITQSPKYLFRKEGQNVTLSCEQNLNHDAMYWYRQDPGQGLRLIYYSQIVNDFQKGDIAEGYSVSREKKESFPLTVTSAQKNPTAFYLCASSIFEGAEAFFGQGTRLTVV.

V and J are TRBV7-9 and TRBJ2-4; 7 positions agree with TRBD1. The ends lost 5 bases at V and 4 bases at J; junction bases unmatched: 5. CDR1 SEHNR and CDR2 FQNEAQ come from the germline V gene (reference sequence). CDR3 size: 14 residues. The CDR3 nucleotides read TGTGCCAGCAGCCCCGGGACAGAAAAAAACATTCAGTACTTC. It yields the protein CASSPGTEKNIQYF.

The chain couples TRBV18 to TRBJ1-1, with D hard to call. The germline V and J ends were trimmed by 0 bases and 1 base, with 6 bases remaining between them. The CDR3 has 14 amino acids. Germline-derived CDR1 and CDR2 are KGHSH and LQKENI. In DNA, the CDR3 is TGTGCCAGCTCACCACCGCCAGGGAACACTGAAGCTTTCTTT. Its protein product is CASSPPPGNTEAFF.

The chain links TRBV6-5 to TRBJ1-2; 7 nucleotides line up with TRBD1. V shed 6 bases, J shed 2 bases, and the junction held 3 bases outside the gene matches. CDR1 and CDR2 from the germline V gene are MNHEY and SVGAGI. The length of the CDR3 is 13 residues. The CDR3 DNA reads TGTGCCAGCAGGACAGGGAACAACTATGGCTACACCTTC. Protein: CASRTGNNYGYTF.

V usage is TRBV6-1 and J usage is TRBJ1-1, with D possibly being TRBD1 (6 bases). The CDR3 totals 15 residues. CDR1 is MNHNS, CDR2 SASEGT, per germline. With 3 bases removed from V and 1 base from J, the gap between germline ends came to 12 bases. This chain's CDR3 is CASSEWGGANTEAFF. The CDR3 DNA reads as TGTGCCAGCAGTGAGTGGGGGGGCGCGAACACTGAAGCTTTCTTT.

The rearrangement uses TRBV19 and TRBJ1-4; unclear D gene. V was shortened by 6 bases and J by 3 bases, with 14 bases between the two germline ends. CDR1 LNHDA and CDR2 SQIVND come from the germline V gene (reference sequence). This CDR3 comprises 15 residues. The DNA for the CDR3 is TGTGCCAGTAGCAACCGGAGTAGGGCTAATGAAAAACTGTTTTTT. Translated, it gives CASSNRSRANEKLFF.

A few counts support this clone. The chain uses TRBV11-2 and TRBJ1-2; D call uncertain. This CDR3 spans 14 amino acids. CDR1 SGHAT and CDR2 FQNNGV come from the germline V gene. V shed 1 base and J shed 1 base, with 7 bases lying between them. In DNA form, the CDR3 reads TGTGCCAGCAGCTTAGCAGGATTTAACTATGGCTACACCTTC. It yields the protein CASSLAGFNYGYTF.

The V call is TRBV5-1, the J call TRBJ2-6; D possibly uses TRBD1 or TRBD2 (5 bases each). The CDR3 contains 16 residues. Trimming took 0 bases from V and 0 from J, leaving 7 bases between them. CDR1 is SGHRS and CDR2 is YFSETQ in the germline V gene. This CDR3 reads CASSLVGTSGANVLTF. The CDR3 DNA reads as TGCGCCAGCAGCTTGGTGGGGACCTCTGGGGCCAACGTCCTGACTTTC.

The J gene is TRBJ2-4, the V gene TRBV19; D gene unclear. The CDR3 loop spans 15 amino acids. Trimming shortened V by 3 bases and J by 2 bases, and 11 bases separated the two germline ends. In germline, CDR1 is LNHDA, CDR2 SQIVND (reference sequence). CDR3 nucleotides: TGTGCCAGTAGTATTCAAAAGGGTTCCAAAAACATTCAGTACTTC. It is translated as CASSIQKGSKNIQYF.

The chain links TRBV5-6 to TRBJ2-2; 7 bases align to TRBD2. V lost 4 bases and J lost 3; bases outside the gene matches: 9. Germline assignment: CDR1 SGHDT and CDR2 YYEEEE. CDR3 size: 16 residues. DNA for the CDR3: TGTGCCAGCAGCCTCCCGGGACTAATATACACCGGGGAGCTGTTTTTT. This sequence encodes CASSLPGLIYTGELFF.

The chain carries TRBV30 and TRBJ1-1; no clear D. The CDR3 is made up of 11 amino acids. Germline CDR1 GTSNPN, CDR2 SVGIG (reference sequence). The DNA of the CDR3 is TGTGGAATGAATGTCATCCCTGAAGCTTTCTTT. Amino acid sequence: CGMNVIPEAFF.

CDR3 coding DNA: TGCGCCAGCAGCAACGGACAGGGTTTCACTGAAGCTTTCTTT. Translation gives CASSNGQGFTEAFF. The V and J genes are TRBV5-1 and TRBJ1-1, with 8 positions matching TRBD1. Germline V gene sequence: CDR1 SGHRS, CDR2 YFSETQ. The CDR3 totals 14 residues. Trimming removed 4 bases from V and 4 bases from J; junction bases left unmatched: 6.

The sample holds a few counts of this clone. This sequence joins TRBV30 and TRBJ1-2; 8 bases match TRBD1. Germline V lookup: CDR1 GTSNPN, CDR2 SVGIG (reference sequence). This CDR3 spans 14 amino acids. After removal of 3 bases from V and 7 bases from J, the junction contained 10 bases not matched to a gene. CDR3 protein: CAWRRDRRFRGYTF. The CDR3 region has the DNA TGTGCCTGGAGACGGGACAGGCGATTTCGTGGCTACACCTTC.

The V gene is TRBV6-4, the J gene TRBJ2-7; D may correspond to TRBD1 or TRBD2 (5 bases each). V was trimmed by 5 bases and J by 4 bases, leaving 18 bases between them. This CDR3 contains 15 residues. Germline assignment: CDR1 MRHNA and CDR2 SNTAGT. The CDR3 sequence is CASSYPGADVYEQYV. The CDR3 nucleotides read TGTGCCAGCAGTTACCCCGGGGCAGACGTATACGAGCAGTACGTC.

This chain joins TRBV9 and TRBJ1-2; D perhaps matches TRBD1 (6 bases). Germline V gene sequence: CDR1 SGDLS, CDR2 YYNGEE. This CDR3 spans 15 amino acids. Trimming took off 4 bases at V and 8 bases at J, with 21 bases between the two ends. The CDR3: CASSPSRGGAQGYTF. The CDR3 DNA reads as TGTGCCAGCAGCCCATCGCGTGGGGGCGCTCAGGGCTACACCTTC. The entire variable domain, with the rest obtained from reference TRBV9 and TRBJ1-2, is as follows: DSGVTQTPKHLITATGQRVTLRCSPRSGDLSVYWYQQSLDQGLQFLIQYYNGEERAKGNILERFSAQQFPDLHSELNLSSLELGDSALYFCASSPSRGGAQGYTFGSGTRLTVV.

V and J are TRBV6-6 and TRBJ1-1; maybe TRBD1 (6 bases). V lost 4 bases and J lost 1, with 10 bases in between. The germline gives CDR1 MNHNY, CDR2 SVGAGI (reference sequence). The CDR3 runs to 14 residues. CDR3 DNA sequence: TGTGCCAGCAGTTTAACGACAGGGAACACTGAAGCTTTCTTT. This gives the protein CASSLTTGNTEAFF.

The rearrangement joins TRBV7-4 to TRBJ1-5, with 7 positions matching TRBD1. CDR1 and CDR2 (germline): SGHVT, SQSDAQ. The CDR3 runs 14 residues. V lost 5 bases, J lost 2 bases, and 3 bases stayed unmatched. The CDR3 DNA follows: TGTGCCAGCAGCCGTACAGGGGGCAATCAGCCCCAGCATTTT. As protein: CASSRTGGNQPQHF. Full variable domain (remainder filled in from reference TRBV7-4 and TRBJ1-5): GAGVSQSPRYKVAKRGRDVALRCDSISGHVTLYWYRQTLGQGSEVLTYSQSDAQRDKSGRPSGRFSAERPERSVSTLKIQRTEQGDSAVYLCASSRTGGNQPQHFGDGTRLSIL.

For this clone: The junction does not match germline at one end; this may be a read error. The CDR3 nucleotides are TGTGCCAGCAGCCAAGACGGCCCCCCGGGCGGCTGCACCTTC. This gives the protein CASSQDGPPGGCTF. The V gene is TRBV4-2, the J gene TRBJ1-2, with unresolved D. This CDR3 region has 14 residues. Germline-derived CDR1 and CDR2 are LGHNA and YNFKEQ.

CDR3 DNA: TGTGCCAGCAGCGTTTCACCGCAAAGCAATCAGCCCCAGCATTTT. Its translation: CASSVSPQSNQPQHF. V and J are TRBV9 and TRBJ1-5, with no clear D. This CDR3 has 15 amino acids. Germline V gene data show CDR1 as SGDLS and CDR2 as YYNGEE. With 2 bases removed from V and 1 base from J, the gap between germline ends came to 10 bases.

Only a few counts were recorded for this clone. The rearrangement joins TRBV10-1 to TRBJ1-2; D perhaps matches TRBD1 (6 bases). The CDR3 runs to 13 residues. V shed 0 bases and J shed 6 bases, with 8 bases lying between them. Germline V gene lookup returns CDR1 WNHNN and CDR2 SYGVQD (reference sequence). The CDR3 is CASSESSGDGYTF. DNA for the CDR3: TGCGCCAGCAGTGAGTCCTCAGGGGATGGCTACACCTTC.

This chain connects TRBV7-8 to TRBJ2-7, with a possible D match to TRBD1 (6 bases). Trimming took off 5 bases at V and 5 bases at J, with 13 bases between the two ends. CDR1 SGHVS and CDR2 FQNEAQ come from the germline V gene. CDR3 length: 13 residues. Here the CDR3 reads CASSPRDTHEQYV. CDR3 sequence (DNA): TGTGCCAGCAGCCCACGGGACACCCACGAGCAGTACGTC.

The chain is built from TRBV28 and TRBJ1-3; D is unclear. V was shortened by 4 bases and J by 2 bases, with 15 bases between the two germline ends. There are 16 residues in the CDR3. Germline assignment: CDR1 MDHEN and CDR2 SYDVKM. The CDR3 DNA reads as TGTGCCAGCAGTTCCGGAGCGAACGTACCTGGAAACACCATATATTTT. Its protein is CASSSGANVPGNTIYF.

The gene calls are TRBV12-5 and TRBJ1-2; no definite D call. The ends were cut back, 2 bases at V and 8 bases at J, with 6 bases in the middle. Germline V gives CDR1 LGHNT, CDR2 FRNRAP. There are 11 residues in the CDR3. CDR3: CASGLPPGYTF. The CDR3 DNA sequence: TGTGCTAGTGGTTTGCCCCCCGGCTACACCTTC.

The chain is built from TRBV5-4 and TRBJ1-5; D perhaps matches TRBD1 (6 bases). The CDR3 covers 14 residues. Germline V gives CDR1 SGHNT, CDR2 YYREEE (reference sequence). Trimming took 4 bases from V and 3 from J, leaving 11 bases between them. In DNA, the CDR3 is TGTGCCAGCAGCCTTGACAGGCACAATCAGCCCCAGCATTTT. Translating gives CASSLDRHNQPQHF.

The rearrangement joins TRBV6-6 to TRBJ1-6; a possible D gene is TRBD1 (5 bases). Germline V gene data show CDR1 as MNHNY and CDR2 as SVGAGI (reference sequence). Trimming removed 5 bases at V and 3 bases at J, with 14 bases between. The CDR3 covers 16 residues. Written as DNA, the CDR3 is TGTGCCAGCAGTCGACCTTTGACAGACTATAATTCACCCCTCCACTTT. Amino acids: CASSRPLTDYNSPLHF.

J is TRBJ1-2 and V is TRBV5-6, with 8 positions matching TRBD1. Germline CDR1 SGHDT, CDR2 YYEEEE. The CDR3 is 14 amino acids. The trim removed 4 bases at V and 5 bases at J, leaving 7 bases unmatched. The CDR3 sequence is CASSPGQGHYGYTF. Written as DNA, the CDR3 is TGTGCCAGCAGCCCCGGACAGGGACATTATGGCTACACCTTC.

This chain links TRBV5-1 with TRBJ2-7, with a possible D match to TRBD1 (6 bases). Germline V CDR1 and CDR2: SGHRS, YFSETQ. V was shortened by 3 bases and J by 2 bases, with 9 bases between the two germline ends. CDR3 length: 13 residues. CDR3 region: CASSSTGTYEQYF. Here the CDR3 DNA reads TGCGCCAGCAGCTCGACAGGCACCTACGAGCAGTACTTC.

This clone was counted between two and nine times. The chain uses TRBV9 and TRBJ1-1; D ambiguous. The ends were cut back, 4 bases at V and 0 bases at J, with 19 bases in the middle. This CDR3 contains 17 residues. Germline V gene sequence: CDR1 SGDLS, CDR2 YYNGEE. The CDR3 reads CASSPQSRGTMNTEAFF. CDR3 nucleotides: TGTGCCAGCAGCCCACAGTCGCGGGGTACCATGAACACTGAAGCTTTCTTT.

The chain links TRBV11-2 to TRBJ1-3; D is possibly TRBD1 (5 bases). The CDR3 runs to 14 residues. With 2 bases removed from V and 2 bases from J, the gap between germline ends came to 7 bases. The germline V gene has CDR1 SGHAT and CDR2 FQNNGV. CDR3: CASSLSGTGNTIYF. CDR3 nucleotides: TGTGCCAGCAGCTTATCAGGGACTGGAAACACCATATATTTT.